A selection of T cell receptor beta chains follows, all from one sample in a study of CD8+CD57+ T cells in acquired aplastic anemia. MiXCR was run by TCRdb on the reads, yielding one entry per CDR3 protein. The repertoire includes around 170,000 distinct CDR3 sequences, just under 50% of them detected once, and over 7.5% sits in the top ten. Sequences were obtained from sorted CD4+, CD8+, or CD8+CD57+ T cells (not recorded which) from PBMCs. Source of these receptors: a human donor with aplastic anemia. The CDR3 runs from the conserved cysteine through the conserved F or W. A D gene is named only where the DNA matches it firmly. Some rows have no size entry. The others give once, few or many, or a class for an expanded clone.

TRBV9	TRBJ2-5	-	-	TGTGCCAGCAGCCAGGCGGGTTCCAGGACGGAGACCCAGTACTTC	CASSQAGSRTETQYF
TRBV5-4	TRBJ2-3	many	TRBD2	TGTGCCAGCAGCTCAGGCGGACTAGCGGGAGCAGATACGCAGTATTTT	CASSSGGLAGADTQYF
TRBV19	TRBJ2-1	-	-	TGTGCCAGTAGTCGACAGGTCGTTAGGGGAAATGAGCAGTTCTTC	CASSRQVVRGNEQFF
TRBV4-2	TRBJ2-1	many	-	TGTGCCAGCAGCCCGAGTCTGGGAGTTCACAATGAGCAGTTCTTC	CASSPSLGVHNEQFF
TRBV9	TRBJ2-3	-	-	TGTGCCAGCAGCGTAGGGGGGAGGTCTAGCACAGATACGCAGTATTTT	CASSVGGRSSTDTQYF
TRBV4-1	TRBJ2-7	many	-	TGCGCCAGCAGCCAAAGGGTAGGAGGGGGGGTCGAGCAGTACTTC	CASSQRVGGGVEQYF
TRBV7-9	TRBJ1-1	-	-	TGTGTGGACGACCAAAGCACTGAAGCTTTCTTT	CVDDQSTEAFF
TRBV15	TRBJ2-7	once	-	TGTGCCACCAGCAGAGAGGTGGGTTCGTACGAGCAGTACTTC	CATSREVGSYEQYF
TRBV28	TRBJ1-1	-	TRBD1	TGTGCCAGCAGTTCCTTCCGGACAGGTCGGATCACTGAAGCTTTCTTT	CASSSFRTGRITEAFF
TRBV20-1	TRBJ1-3	-	TRBD1	TGCAGTGCTAGAGGGGCAGGGGGCGCGTTCGGTGGAAACACCATATATTTT	CSARGAGGAFGGNTIYF
TRBV7-8	TRBJ1-6	once	-	TGTGCCAGCAGCTTAGAGGGGGGTTATTCACCCCTCCACTTT	CASSLEGGYSPLHF
TRBV7-2	TRBJ2-5	many	-	TGTGCCAGCAGCCCAGTCAGGAGGGAGACCCAGTACTTC	CASSPVRRETQYF
TRBV2	TRBJ2-3	many	-	TGTGCCAGCAGTGAAGCGCTTTTTACAGATACGCAGTATTTT	CASSEALFTDTQYF
TRBV6-5	TRBJ1-2	few	-	TGTGCCAGCAGTTATGCGCCCCAGGGAACCGGCTATGGCTACACCTTC	CASSYAPQGTGYGYTF
TRBV6-5	TRBJ2-1	many	TRBD2	TGTGCCAGCAGTTACAACAGCGGGAGGTTGAATGAGCAGTTCTTC	CASSYNSGRLNEQFF
TRBV2	TRBJ2-7	medium-sized	-	TGTGCCAGCAGTGACAGTAGGAGGGGCGAGCAGTACTTC	CASSDSRRGEQYF
TRBV19	TRBJ1-5	-	-	TGTGCCAGTAGTGTAGAATGGGGCAATCAGCCCCAGCATTTT	CASSVEWGNQPQHF
TRBV5-1	TRBJ2-2	few	TRBD2	TGCGCCAGCAGCCCCCCTTGGCTAGCGGGAGGGAACACCGGGGAGCTGTTTTTT	CASSPPWLAGGNTGELFF
TRBV11-2	TRBJ1-1	-	-	TGTGCCAGCAGCTTAGAGTTTCAGCCCCTTGAAGCCTTCTTT	CASSLEFQPLEAFF
TRBV20-1	TRBJ2-2	few	-	TGCAGTGCTAGAGATAGCGGGCAGGGGGACACCGGGGAGCTGTTTTTT	CSARDSGQGDTGELFF
TRBV20-1	TRBJ2-5	few	TRBD1	TGCAGTACTATCCCGGGACAGGGAAAAGAGACCCAGTACTTC	CSTIPGQGKETQYF
TRBV20-1	TRBJ1-2	-	TRBD1	TGCAGTACAGAGACAGGGAATGGCTACACCTTC	CSTETGNGYTF
TRBV24-1	TRBJ2-7	-	-	TGTGCCACCAGTGATTTTGGGGGGTCGCCGGGAGAGCAGTACTTC	CATSDFGGSPGEQYF
TRBV11-1	TRBJ2-1	-	TRBD1	TGTGCCAGCAGCTTGTCTCGCCAGGGGGACAATGAGCAGTTCTTC	CASSLSRQGDNEQFF
TRBV6-2/TRBV6-3	TRBJ1-1	-	-	TGTGCCAGCAGTTCTCTGAGTAGCACTGAAGCTTTCTTT	CASSSLSSTEAFF
TRBV10-3	TRBJ2-6	-	-	TGTGCCATCAGTGAGACCGCTGTCTCTGGGGCCAACGTCCTGACTTTC	CAISETAVSGANVLTF
TRBV5-1	TRBJ1-1	once	-	TGCGCCAGCAGGCTGATGGGTTTGAACACTGAAGCTTTCTTT	CASRLMGLNTEAFF
TRBV24-1	TRBJ2-5	few	TRBD1	TGTGCCACCAGTGATTCACAGGGGGCGGGGGAGACCCAGTACTTC	CATSDSQGAGETQYF
TRBV5-4	TRBJ2-1	-	-	TGTGCCAGCAGCTTGGAGTGGCGCGGCAATGAGCAGTTCTTC	CASSLEWRGNEQFF